Shown below are 9 T cell receptor beta chains from a single sample sequenced in a study of tumor-infiltrating lymphocytes in primary liver carcinoma. With around 520 ng total RNA as template and a constant-region primer, TCR beta cDNA was made. Libraries for TCR beta were built through three nested multiplex PCR rounds, which together made up a slightly modified ARM-PCR procedure. It was with TRBV1-TRBV30 forward primers and a C-beta reverse primer that the first two PCR rounds were run, at 10 cycles each. TCRdb called the multiplex PCR reads again in MiXCR, with one record for every CDR3 protein. The table shows 95,000 to 150,000 distinct CDR3 sequences, with 64% occurring only once. Unsorted bulk tissue (roughly 20-34 mg) underwent RNA and DNA co-extraction. Sequenced input: liver tumor tissue from sampling region 3. Stated subset: tumor region T3, left-lateral pole. The receptors shown here come from a woman aged 60-75 years with primary liver carcinoma and hepatitis B virus infection.

Points on this clonotype: This may be a read error: a much more frequent sequence differs by one nucleotide. The V gene is TRBV6-5, the J gene TRBJ2-1; D possibly matches TRBD1 or TRBD2 (5 bases each). This CDR3 contains 17 residues. In germline, CDR1 is MNHEY, CDR2 SVGAGI. V was trimmed by 7 bases and J by 0 bases, leaving 19 bases between them. CDR3 residues: CASNSGRDHLSYNEQFF. In DNA form, the CDR3 reads TGTGCCAGCAACTCCGGACGGGACCACCTCTCCTACAATGAGCAGTTCTTC.

In the case of this clonotype: The junction and the germline gene differ at one end; a read error may be behind it. The chain recombines TRBV6-5 with TRBJ2-3; 7 nucleotides agree with TRBD2. The germline gives CDR1 MNHEY, CDR2 SVGAGI. This CDR3 has 15 residues. CDR3 sequence (DNA): TGTGCCGGCAGTCGGACTAACGGGGGGACAGATACGCAGTATTTT. This encodes CAGSRTNGGTDTQYF.

This clonotype has at least ten counts. The rearrangement uses TRBV12-3 or TRBV12-4 and TRBJ2-7; weak D call: TRBD2 (6 bases). V lost 1 base, J lost 3 bases, and 13 bases lay in between. CDR3 length: 15 amino acids. The CDR3 sequence is CASSLGLVVHYEQYF. CDR3 nucleotide sequence: TGTGCCAGCAGTTTAGGACTAGTTGTTCACTACGAGCAGTACTTC.

This clonotype has only a few counts. The genes are TRBV5-1 and TRBJ2-1; TRBD2 agrees at 10 bases. Per germline, CDR1 SGHRS and CDR2 YFSETQ. This CDR3 comprises 17 residues. V was pared by 0 bases and J by 8 bases, with 11 bases of the junction left unmatched. The DNA of the CDR3 is TGCGCCAGCAGCTTGGAACCTAGCGGGAGCCCCGGGGATGAGCAGTTCTTC. Its translation is CASSLEPSGSPGDEQFF.

In this sample, this clonotype turned up many times. This chain connects TRBV4-1 to TRBJ2-5; D is unresolved. The V and J ends lost 4 bases and 1 base respectively, with 7 bases between them. Germline CDR1 is MGHRA and CDR2 is YSYEKL. The CDR3 has 13 residues. The CDR3 protein is CASSLTVQETQYF. The DNA of the CDR3 is TGCGCCAGCAGCCTGACGGTCCAAGAGACCCAGTACTTC.

This clonotype occurred many times. The chain is built from TRBV6-5 and TRBJ1-4, with 10 bases aligning to TRBD1. Germline V lookup: CDR1 MNHEY, CDR2 SVGAGI. The CDR3 totals 14 residues. The junction had 5 bases not matched to a gene; V was cut back by 5 bases and J by 8 bases. The CDR3 region is CASSRQGAREKLFF. CDR3 nucleotides: TGTGCCAGCAGTAGACAGGGGGCGAGAGAAAAACTGTTTTTT.

As for this clonotype: At one boundary the junction diverges from the germline segment, which might be a read error. The chain combines TRBV11-2 with TRBJ2-1, with D possibly matching TRBD2 (5 bases). This CDR3 spans 13 amino acids. CDR1 is SGHAT, CDR2 FQNNGV, per germline. The CDR3 region is CASGLRRYNEQFF. The CDR3 DNA sequence: TGCGCCAGCGGCTTAAGAAGGTACAATGAGCAGTTCTTC. The full variable domain, in which reference TRBV11-2 and TRBJ2-1 provide the parts outside the CDR3, is EAGVAQSPRYKIIEKRQSVAFWCNPISGHATLYWYQQILGQGPKLLIQFQNNGVVDDSQLPKDRFSAERLKGVDSTLKIQPAKLEDSAVYLCASGLRRYNEQFFGPGTRLTVL.

This clonotype was picked up a small number of times. The chain recombines TRBV4-1 with TRBJ2-7; TRBD2 is a possible D gene (6 bases). Trimming cost V 2 bases and J 2 bases, with 16 bases left between them. The germline CDR1 and CDR2 sequences are MGHRA and YSYEKL. The CDR3 is 16 residues long. The CDR3 DNA follows: TGCGCCAGCAGCCAAAATCCAGCGGGTCCTCCCTACGAGCAGTACTTC. Residues: CASSQNPAGPPYEQYF.

The chain uses TRBV28 and TRBJ1-1, with 9 bases that match TRBD1. Germline values: CDR1 MDHEN, CDR2 SYDVKM. This CDR3 region has 14 residues. Trimming cost V 5 bases and J 5 bases; bases outside gene matches: 6. The CDR3 loop is CASSPPGQGTEAFF. CDR3 DNA sequence: TGTGCCAGCAGTCCACCGGGACAGGGAACTGAAGCTTTCTTT.